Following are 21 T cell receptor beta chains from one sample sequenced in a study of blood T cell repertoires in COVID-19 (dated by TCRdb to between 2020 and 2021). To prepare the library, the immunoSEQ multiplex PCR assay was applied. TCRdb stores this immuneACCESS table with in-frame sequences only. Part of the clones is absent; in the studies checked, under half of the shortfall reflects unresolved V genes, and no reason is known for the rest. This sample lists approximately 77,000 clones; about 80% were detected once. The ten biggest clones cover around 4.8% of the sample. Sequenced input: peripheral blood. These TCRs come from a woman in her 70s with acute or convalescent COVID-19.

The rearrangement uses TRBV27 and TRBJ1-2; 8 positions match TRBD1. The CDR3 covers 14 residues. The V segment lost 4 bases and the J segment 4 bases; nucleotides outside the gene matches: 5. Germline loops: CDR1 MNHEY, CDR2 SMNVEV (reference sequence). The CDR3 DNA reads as TGTGCCAGCAGTTCGTCGGACAGGGTCTATGGCTACACCTTC. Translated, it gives CASSSSDRVYGYTF.

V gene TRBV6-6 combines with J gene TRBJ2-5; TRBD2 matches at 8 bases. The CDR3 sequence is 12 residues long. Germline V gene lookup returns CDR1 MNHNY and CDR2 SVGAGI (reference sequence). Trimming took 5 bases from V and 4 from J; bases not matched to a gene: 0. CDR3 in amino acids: CASSRGGETQYF. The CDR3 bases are TGTGCCAGCAGTCGGGGGGGAGAGACCCAGTACTTC.

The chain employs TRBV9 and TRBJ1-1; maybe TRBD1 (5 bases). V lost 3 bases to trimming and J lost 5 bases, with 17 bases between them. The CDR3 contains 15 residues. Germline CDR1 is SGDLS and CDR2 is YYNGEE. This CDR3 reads CASSARSWGETEAFF. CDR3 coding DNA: TGTGCCAGCAGCGCCCGATCCTGGGGCGAGACTGAAGCTTTCTTT.

CDR3 in amino acids: CASSPDRPPGNTIYF. As DNA, the CDR3 is TGTGCCAGCTCACCCGACAGGCCTCCTGGAAACACCATATATTTT. V gene TRBV18 combines with J gene TRBJ1-3; tentatively, D is TRBD1 (6 bases). Trimming shortened V by 3 bases and J by 2 bases, and 11 bases separated the two germline ends. Germline CDR1 is KGHSH and CDR2 is LQKENI. There are 15 residues in the CDR3.

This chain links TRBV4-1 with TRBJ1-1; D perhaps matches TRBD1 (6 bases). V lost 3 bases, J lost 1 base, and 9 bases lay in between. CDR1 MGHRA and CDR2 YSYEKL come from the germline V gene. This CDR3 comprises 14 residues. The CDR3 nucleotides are TGCGCCAGCAGCCACTCACAGGGGAACACTGAAGCTTTCTTT. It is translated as CASSHSQGNTEAFF.

Written as DNA, the CDR3 is TGCAGCGTTGATGACAGGGGTACGCAGTATTTT. Translated, it gives CSVDDRGTQYF. V is TRBV29-1 and J is TRBJ2-3, with 8 bases matching TRBD1. From germline, CDR1 is SQVTM and CDR2 ANQGSEA. V trimming: 3 bases; J trimming: 8 bases; junction bases outside the gene matches: 1. This CDR3 has 11 residues.

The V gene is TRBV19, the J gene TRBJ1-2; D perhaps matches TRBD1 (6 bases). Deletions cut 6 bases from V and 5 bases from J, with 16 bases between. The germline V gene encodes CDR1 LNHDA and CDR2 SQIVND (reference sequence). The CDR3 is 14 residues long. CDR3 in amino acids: CASRTQGSLYGYTF. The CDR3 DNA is TGTGCCAGTAGGACCCAGGGGAGCCTATATGGCTACACCTTC.

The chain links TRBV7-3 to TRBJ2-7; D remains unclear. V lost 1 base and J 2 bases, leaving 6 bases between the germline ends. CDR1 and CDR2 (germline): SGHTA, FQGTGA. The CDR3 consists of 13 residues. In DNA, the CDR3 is TGTGCCAGCAGCTTAATAACAACCTACGAGCAGTACTTC. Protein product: CASSLITTYEQYF.

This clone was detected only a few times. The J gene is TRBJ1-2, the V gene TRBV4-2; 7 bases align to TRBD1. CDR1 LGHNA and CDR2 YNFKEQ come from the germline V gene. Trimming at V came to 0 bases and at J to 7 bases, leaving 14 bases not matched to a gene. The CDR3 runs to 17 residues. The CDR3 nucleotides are TGTGCCAGCAGCCAAGAGATAAGTAGGGGGCAAGCGGGTGGCTACACCTTC. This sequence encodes CASSQEISRGQAGGYTF.

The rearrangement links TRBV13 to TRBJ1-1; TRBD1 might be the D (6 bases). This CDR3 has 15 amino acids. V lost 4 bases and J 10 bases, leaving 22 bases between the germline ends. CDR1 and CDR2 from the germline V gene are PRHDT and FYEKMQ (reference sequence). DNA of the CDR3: TGTGCCAGCAGCTCGAGATCTCCAGGGGTTTCGGGAGCTTTCTTT. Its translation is CASSSRSPGVSGAFF.

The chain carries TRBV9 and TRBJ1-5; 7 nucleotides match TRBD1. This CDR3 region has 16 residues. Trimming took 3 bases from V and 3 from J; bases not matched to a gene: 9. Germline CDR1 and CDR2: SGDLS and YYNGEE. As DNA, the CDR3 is TGTGCCAGCAGCGCTTCGGGACAGACTTTCAATCAGCCCCAGCATTTT. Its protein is CASSASGQTFNQPQHF.

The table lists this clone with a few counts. CDR3 in amino acids: CASSFDRVVAFF. The CDR3 DNA is TGTGCCAGCAGCTTTGACAGGGTGGTAGCTTTCTTT. The rearrangement joins TRBV5-4 to TRBJ1-1, with TRBD1 identical over 7 bases. V dropped 2 bases and J dropped 10; count of bases not matched to a gene: 5. This CDR3 has 12 residues. Germline V lookup: CDR1 SGHNT, CDR2 YYREEE (reference sequence).

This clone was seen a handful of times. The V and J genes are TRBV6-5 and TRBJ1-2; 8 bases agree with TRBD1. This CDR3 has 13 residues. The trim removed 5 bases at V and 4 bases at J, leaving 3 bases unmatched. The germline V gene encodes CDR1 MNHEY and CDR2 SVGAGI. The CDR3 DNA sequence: TGTGCCAGCAGTCTAGACAGGGGCTATGGCTACACCTTC. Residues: CASSLDRGYGYTF.

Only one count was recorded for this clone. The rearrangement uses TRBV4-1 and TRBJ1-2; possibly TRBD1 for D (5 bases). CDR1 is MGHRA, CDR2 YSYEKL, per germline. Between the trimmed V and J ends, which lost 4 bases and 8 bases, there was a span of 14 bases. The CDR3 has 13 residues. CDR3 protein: CASSRGAGGGYTF. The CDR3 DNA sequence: TGCGCCAGCAGCCGCGGGGCCGGTGGGGGCTACACCTTC.

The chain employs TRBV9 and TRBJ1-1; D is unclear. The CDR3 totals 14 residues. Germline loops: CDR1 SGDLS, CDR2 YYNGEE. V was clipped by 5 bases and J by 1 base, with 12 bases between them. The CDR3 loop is CASRVGSANTEAFF. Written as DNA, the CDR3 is TGTGCCAGCAGAGTCGGCAGCGCGAACACTGAAGCTTTCTTT.

The CDR3 here is CATSGSSHGGSNEQFF. CDR3 nucleotide sequence: TGTGCCACCAGCGGATCCTCTCACGGGGGGTCCAATGAGCAGTTCTTC. The V and J genes are TRBV15 and TRBJ2-1; the match to TRBD2 covers 7 bases. V lost 5 bases to trimming and J lost 6 bases; unmatched junction nucleotides: 13. CDR1 is LNHNV, CDR2 YYDKDF, per germline (reference sequence). This CDR3 comprises 16 residues.

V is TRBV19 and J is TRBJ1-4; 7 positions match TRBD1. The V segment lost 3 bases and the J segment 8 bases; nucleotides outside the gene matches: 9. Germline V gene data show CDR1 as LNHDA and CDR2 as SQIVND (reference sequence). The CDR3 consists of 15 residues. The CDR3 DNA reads TGTGCCAGTAGTATTTTTAGGACAGGCGAGGAAAAACTGTTTTTT. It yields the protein CASSIFRTGEEKLFF.

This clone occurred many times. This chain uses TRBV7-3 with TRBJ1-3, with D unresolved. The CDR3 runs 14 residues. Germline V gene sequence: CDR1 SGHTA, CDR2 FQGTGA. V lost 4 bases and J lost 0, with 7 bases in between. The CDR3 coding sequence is TGTGCCAGCAGCTCTATAATCTCTGGAAACACCATATATTTT. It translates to CASSSIISGNTIYF.

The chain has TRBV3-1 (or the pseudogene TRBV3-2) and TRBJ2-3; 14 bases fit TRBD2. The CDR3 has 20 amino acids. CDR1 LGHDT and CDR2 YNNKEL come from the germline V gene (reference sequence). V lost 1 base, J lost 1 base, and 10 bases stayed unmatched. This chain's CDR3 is CASSQGRTSGGPLGTDTQYF. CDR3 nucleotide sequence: TGTGCCAGCAGCCAAGGCCGGACTAGCGGGGGGCCACTTGGCACAGATACGCAGTATTTT.

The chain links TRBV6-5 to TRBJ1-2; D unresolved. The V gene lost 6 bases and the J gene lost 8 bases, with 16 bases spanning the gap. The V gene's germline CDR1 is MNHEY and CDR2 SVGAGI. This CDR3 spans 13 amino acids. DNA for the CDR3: TGTGCCAGCAGAAGCGCGGGAATCGGAGGCTACACCTTC. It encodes CASRSAGIGGYTF.

The CDR3 sequence: CASSLGGSANYGYTF. The CDR3 nucleotides read TGCGCCAGCAGCTTGGGGGGCAGTGCTAACTATGGCTACACCTTC. The V and J genes are TRBV5-1 and TRBJ1-2, with a weak D call TRBD1 (5 bases). From germline, CDR1 is SGHRS and CDR2 YFSETQ. The CDR3 runs to 15 residues. Trimming shortened V by 0 bases and J by 0 bases, and 9 bases separated the two germline ends.